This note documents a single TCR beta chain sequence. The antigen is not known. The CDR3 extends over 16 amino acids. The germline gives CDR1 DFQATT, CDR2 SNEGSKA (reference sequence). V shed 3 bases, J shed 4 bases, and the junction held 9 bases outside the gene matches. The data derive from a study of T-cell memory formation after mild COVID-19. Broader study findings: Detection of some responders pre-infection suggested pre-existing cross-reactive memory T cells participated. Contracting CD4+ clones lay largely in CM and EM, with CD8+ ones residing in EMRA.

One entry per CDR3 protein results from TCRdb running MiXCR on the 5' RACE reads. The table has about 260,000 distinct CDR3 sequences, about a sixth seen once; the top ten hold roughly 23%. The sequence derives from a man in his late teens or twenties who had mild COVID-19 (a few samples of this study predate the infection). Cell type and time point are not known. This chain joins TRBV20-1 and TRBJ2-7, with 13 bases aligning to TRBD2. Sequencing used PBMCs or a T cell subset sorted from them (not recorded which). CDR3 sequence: CSARGSRTSGGYEQYF. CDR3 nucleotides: TGCAGTGCTAGGGGGAGCCGGACTAGCGGGGGTTACGAGCAGTACTTC.